Presented here are 30 T cell receptor beta chains from one specimen sequenced in a study of cytomegalovirus exposure and HLA in healthy donors. The primer mix had 60 Vbeta and 13 Jbeta primers. Clones were sequenced by immunoSEQ multiplex PCR, and TCRdb holds only the in-frame ones, with some missing. The table shows over 100,000 clones, with roughly 75% occurring only once. Sequenced material: PBMCs. These receptors came from a man younger than 40 in good health and CMV-seronegative.

The chain is built from TRBV2 and TRBJ1-1; no firm D call. The CDR3 covers 13 residues. V was pared by 2 bases and J by 0 bases, with 4 bases between. The germline CDR1 and CDR2 sequences are SNHLY and FYNNEI. Written as DNA, the CDR3 is TGTGCCAGCAGTGAATCCGTGAACACTGAAGCTTTCTTT. It translates to CASSESVNTEAFF.

This chain connects TRBV6-6 to TRBJ1-3; TRBD1 might be the D (6 bases). CDR3 length: 15 residues. CDR1 MNHNY and CDR2 SVGAGI come from the germline V gene (reference sequence). The V end lost 4 bases, the J end lost 4 bases, and 14 bases lay between the germline ends. The CDR3 region has the DNA TGTGCCAGCAGTTGGTCACAGGGTGAGGGAAACACCATATATTTT. Encoded protein: CASSWSQGEGNTIYF.

The CDR3 DNA reads TGTGCCAGCAGCTTAGATGGAGCAGATACGCAGTATTTT. Translating it yields CASSLDGADTQYF. This chain joins TRBV11-2 and TRBJ2-3, with D hard to call. Germline CDR1 SGHAT, CDR2 FQNNGV. Trimming shortened V by 0 bases and J by 4 bases, and 5 bases separated the two germline ends. CDR3 length: 13 residues.

The rearrangement links TRBV2 to TRBJ1-5, with 7 bases aligning to TRBD1. The CDR3 runs to 18 residues. Germline V lookup: CDR1 SNHLY, CDR2 FYNNEI. The trim removed 2 bases at V and 9 bases at J, leaving 19 bases unmatched. CDR3 in DNA: TGTGCCAGCAGTGAAAGGGGACAGCTAGCTACGAAGACTTGGCCCCAGCATTTT. Protein product: CASSERGQLATKTWPQHF.

The V call is TRBV11-2, the J call TRBJ2-5, with 13 bases aligning to TRBD2. This CDR3 has 15 amino acids. The junction had 7 bases not matched to a gene; V was cut back by 5 bases and J by 7 bases. Germline V lookup: CDR1 SGHAT, CDR2 FQNNGV. In DNA form, the CDR3 reads TGTGCCAGCAGCCCGGGACTAGCGGGGTCCGGGACCCAGTACTTC. Translation: CASSPGLAGSGTQYF. Looking up the rest from reference TRBV11-2 and TRBJ2-5 gives the full variable domain: EAGVAQSPRYKIIEKRQSVAFWCNPISGHATLYWYQQILGQGPKLLIQFQNNGVVDDSQLPKDRFSAERLKGVDSTLKIQPAKLEDSAVYLCASSPGLAGSGTQYFGPGTRLLVL.

V is TRBV9 and J is TRBJ1-3; tentative D call: TRBD1 (5 bases). The CDR3 has 16 amino acids. Germline V gene lookup returns CDR1 SGDLS and CDR2 YYNGEE. V lost 0 bases and J lost 1, with 11 bases in between. The CDR3, as DNA: TGTGCCAGCAGCGTAGGCGACAGCGCATCTGGAAACACCATATATTTT. Protein product: CASSVGDSASGNTIYF.

This sequence joins TRBV7-2 and TRBJ1-2, with 10 bases matching TRBD1. The V segment lost 5 bases and the J segment 1 base; nucleotides outside the gene matches: 1. This CDR3 is built from 14 residues. CDR1 and CDR2 from the germline V gene are SGHTA and FQGNSA. CDR3 in amino acids: CASSRDRGNYGYTF. In DNA, the CDR3 is TGTGCCAGCAGCCGGGACAGGGGTAACTATGGCTACACCTTC.

The gene calls are TRBV11-2 and TRBJ2-3; 7 bases agree with TRBD2. The trim removed 0 bases at V and 6 bases at J, leaving 3 bases unmatched. The germline gives CDR1 SGHAT, CDR2 FQNNGV. The CDR3 sequence is 14 residues long. The CDR3 DNA reads as TGTGCCAGCAGCTTAGATTCGGGAGGCGATACGCAGTATTTT. It codes for CASSLDSGGDTQYF.

V gene TRBV2 combines with J gene TRBJ2-3; maybe TRBD2 (5 bases). CDR1 is SNHLY and CDR2 is FYNNEI in the germline V gene. The CDR3 is 13 amino acids. The ends were cut back, 6 bases at V and 0 bases at J, with 7 bases in the middle. The CDR3 protein is CASSDYSTDTQYF. The CDR3 region has the DNA TGTGCCAGCAGCGACTATAGCACAGATACGCAGTATTTT. The full variable domain, its missing parts supplied by reference TRBV2 and TRBJ2-3, is EPEVTQTPSHQVTQMGQEVILRCVPISNHLYFYWYRQILGQKVEFLVSFYNNEISEKSEIFDDQFSVERPDGSNFTLKIRSTKLEDSAMYFCASSDYSTDTQYFGPGTRLTVL.

The V and J genes are TRBV28 and TRBJ1-6; 9 bases agree with TRBD1. The V gene end was trimmed by 2 bases and the J gene end by 2 bases; junction bases not matched to a gene: 1. CDR3 length: 16 amino acids. Germline CDR1 is MDHEN and CDR2 is SYDVKM. Written as DNA, the CDR3 is TGTGCCAGCAGTTTAGACAGGGGGACCTATAATTCACCCCTCCACTTT. Amino acids: CASSLDRGTYNSPLHF.

V is TRBV30 and J is TRBJ1-3; the match to TRBD1 covers 7 bases. This CDR3 has 16 residues. Germline CDR1 and CDR2: GTSNPN and SVGIG (reference sequence). Trimming cost V 3 bases and J 2 bases; bases outside gene matches: 10. The CDR3 coding sequence is TGTGCCTGGAGGCCCCCAGGGGGTCGGCCTGGAAACACCATATATTTT. It specifies CAWRPPGGRPGNTIYF.

This sequence joins TRBV5-1 and TRBJ1-4; D unclear. Per the germline V gene, CDR1 is SGHRS and CDR2 is YFSETQ. The V and J ends lost 4 bases and 5 bases respectively, with 12 bases between them. The CDR3 sequence is 14 residues long. The CDR3: CASSSGVPNEKLFF. DNA of the CDR3: TGCGCCAGCAGCAGCGGTGTCCCAAATGAAAAACTGTTTTTT.

The gene calls are TRBV5-1 and TRBJ2-7, with D maybe TRBD2 (5 bases). The V end was cut by 3 bases, the J end by 0 bases, with 16 bases between. CDR1 is SGHRS and CDR2 is YFSETQ in the germline V gene. CDR3 size: 16 residues. The DNA for the CDR3 is TGCGCCAGCAGCTACCTCGGACTGAAAAGCTCCTACGAGCAGTACTTC. It is translated as CASSYLGLKSSYEQYF.

The chain recombines TRBV5-1 with TRBJ1-1; maybe TRBD1 (6 bases). V was shortened by 3 bases and J by 0 bases, with 18 bases between the two germline ends. CDR3 size: 17 residues. Germline lookup yields CDR1 SGHRS and CDR2 YFSETQ. The CDR3 spells CASSSDGRQAVNTEAFF. DNA of the CDR3: TGCGCCAGCAGCTCCGACGGACGACAGGCAGTGAACACTGAAGCTTTCTTT.

This clone turned up a few times. The J gene is TRBJ2-5, the V gene TRBV2; D unresolved. The CDR3 contains 11 residues. V was shortened by 7 bases and J by 0 bases, with 3 bases between the two germline ends. CDR1 and CDR2 (germline): SNHLY, FYNNEI. CDR3 nucleotides: TGTGCCAGCACGTACCAAGAGACCCAGTACTTC. This encodes CASTYQETQYF. Together with reference TRBV2 and TRBJ2-5, the CDR3 gives the full variable domain: EPEVTQTPSHQVTQMGQEVILRCVPISNHLYFYWYRQILGQKVEFLVSFYNNEISEKSEIFDDQFSVERPDGSNFTLKIRSTKLEDSAMYFCASTYQETQYFGPGTRLLVL.

The chain has TRBV29-1 and TRBJ2-7, with a possible D match to TRBD1 (5 bases). Germline assignment: CDR1 SQVTM and CDR2 ANQGSEA. This CDR3 contains 12 residues. The V end was cut by 4 bases, the J end by 2 bases, with 9 bases between. The chain's CDR3 is CSVAGHAYEQYF. The CDR3, as DNA: TGCAGCGTTGCAGGGCACGCCTACGAGCAGTACTTC.

This chain uses TRBV4-1 with TRBJ1-1; D is ambiguous. This CDR3 has 15 residues. Looked up from germline, CDR1 is MGHRA and CDR2 is YSYEKL. Trimming removed 1 base from V and 1 base from J, with 10 bases in between. In nucleotides, the CDR3 is TGCGCCAGCAGCCAAGTCAATCAGGCGAACACTGAAGCTTTCTTT. This codes for CASSQVNQANTEAFF.

The rearrangement links TRBV7-2 to TRBJ2-1; TRBD2 agrees at 9 bases. The junction had 3 bases not matched to a gene; V was cut back by 6 bases and J by 0 bases. This CDR3 has 15 residues. Per germline, CDR1 SGHTA and CDR2 FQGNSA. The CDR3 bases are TGTGCCAGCAGACCTAGCGGGAACTCCTACAATGAGCAGTTCTTC. It codes for CASRPSGNSYNEQFF.

This chain connects TRBV7-9 to TRBJ1-4; TRBD1 matches at 9 bases. The CDR3 runs to 18 residues. Germline CDR1 SEHNR, CDR2 FQNEAQ (reference sequence). Trimming cost V 6 bases and J 4 bases; bases outside gene matches: 15. CDR3 nucleotide sequence: TGTGCCAGCAGTAGTACTAAATCCGGGACAGGGAGTAATGAAAAACTGTTTTTT. It is translated as CASSSTKSGTGSNEKLFF.

The CDR3 DNA reads TGTGCCAGCAGCCAAGGTCAGGGGGTGAGGGATAGCAATCAGCCCCAGCATTTT. Translation: CASSQGQGVRDSNQPQHF. The gene calls are TRBV4-2 and TRBJ1-5, with 7 bases identical to TRBD1. The length of the CDR3 is 18 residues. J was trimmed by 0 bases and V by 1 base; bases with no gene match: 9. Per the germline V gene, CDR1 is LGHNA and CDR2 is YNFKEQ.

The CDR3 region has the DNA TGCAGCGTCCTGACAGGGGGCAGCTATGGCTACACCTTC. It is translated as CSVLTGGSYGYTF. This chain uses TRBV29-1 with TRBJ1-2; the match to TRBD1 covers 10 bases. Per germline, CDR1 SQVTM and CDR2 ANQGSEA. The CDR3 has 13 residues. The V and J ends lost 6 bases and 4 bases, in that order; junction bases with no gene match: 5.

V gene TRBV7-2 combines with J gene TRBJ2-7; TRBD2 agrees at 12 bases. Trimming removed 5 bases from V and 5 bases from J; junction bases left unmatched: 4. The CDR3 totals 14 residues. Germline V lookup: CDR1 SGHTA, CDR2 FQGNSA. The CDR3 is CASSQGLAGHEQYF. The CDR3 nucleotides are TGTGCCAGCAGCCAGGGACTAGCGGGCCACGAGCAGTACTTC. Full variable domain (outside the CDR3, taken from reference TRBV7-2 and TRBJ2-7): GAGVSQSPSNKVTEKGKDVELRCDPISGHTALYWYRQSLGQGLEFLIYFQGNSAPDKSGLPSDRFSAERTGGSVSTLTIQRTQQEDSAVYLCASSQGLAGHEQYFGPGTRLTVT.

The chain couples TRBV28 to TRBJ1-5; D gene uncertain. Germline V CDR1 and CDR2: MDHEN, SYDVKM. Trimming shortened V by 6 bases and J by 7 bases, and 19 bases separated the two germline ends. CDR3 size: 15 residues. The CDR3 DNA reads TGTGCCAGCAGGCCGAGAACAGTTGGGCAGCAGCCCCAGCATTTT. Translation: CASRPRTVGQQPQHF. The full variable domain, its missing parts supplied by reference TRBV28 and TRBJ1-5, is DVKVTQSSRYLVKRTGEKVFLECVQDMDHENMFWYRQDPGLGLRLIYFSYDVKMKEKGDIPEGYSVSREKKERFSLILESASTNQTSMYLCASRPRTVGQQPQHFGDGTRLSIL.

The chain employs TRBV28 and TRBJ1-3; tentatively, D is TRBD1 (5 bases). CDR3 length equals 17 residues. Trimming removed 2 bases from V and 0 bases from J, with 14 bases in between. Germline V gene data show CDR1 as MDHEN and CDR2 as SYDVKM. CDR3 nucleotide sequence: TGTGCCAGCAGTTTAGCGGCAGGGTACCACTCTGGAAACACCATATATTTT. Its translation is CASSLAAGYHSGNTIYF. Full variable domain (rest looked up from reference TRBV28 and TRBJ1-3): DVKVTQSSRYLVKRTGEKVFLECVQDMDHENMFWYRQDPGLGLRLIYFSYDVKMKEKGDIPEGYSVSREKKERFSLILESASTNQTSMYLCASSLAAGYHSGNTIYFGEGSWLTVV.

The chain carries TRBV28 and TRBJ1-1, with D tentatively TRBD1 (6 bases). V was shortened by 6 bases and J by 0 bases, with 17 bases between the two germline ends. CDR1 and CDR2 from the germline V gene are MDHEN and SYDVKM. The CDR3 is 16 amino acids. CDR3 DNA sequence: TGTGCCAGCAGCCAAGTCGGTAGGGGGATGAACACTGAAGCTTTCTTT. Translation: CASSQVGRGMNTEAFF.

The chain uses TRBV4-3 and TRBJ1-4; unclear D gene. Germline-derived CDR1 and CDR2 are LGHNA and YSLEER. Trimming took off 4 bases at V and 5 bases at J, with 11 bases between the two ends. The CDR3 is made up of 14 amino acids. As DNA, the CDR3 is TGCGCCAGCAGCCCACGGAGAACAAATGAAAAACTGTTTTTT. Amino acids: CASSPRRTNEKLFF.

The chain combines TRBV6-4 with TRBJ1-1; D not certain. V was trimmed by 3 bases and J by 3 bases, leaving 8 bases between them. This CDR3 is 13 amino acids long. The V gene's germline CDR1 is MRHNA and CDR2 SNTAGT. CDR3 amino acids: CASSEGAYTEAFF. CDR3 in DNA: TGTGCCAGCAGTGAGGGCGCGTACACTGAAGCTTTCTTT.

The chain combines TRBV6-5 with TRBJ1-2; 7 positions match TRBD1. This CDR3 has 16 amino acids. Germline assignment: CDR1 MNHEY and CDR2 SVGAGI. The V segment lost 0 bases and the J segment 3 bases; nucleotides outside the gene matches: 7. CDR3: CASSYSGQDSHYGYTF. The CDR3 bases are TGTGCCAGCAGTTACTCAGGACAGGATTCTCACTATGGCTACACCTTC.

This clone appeared a few times. V gene TRBV5-6 combines with J gene TRBJ1-1, with D hard to call. The length of the CDR3 is 13 residues. CDR1 and CDR2 from the germline V gene are SGHDT and YYEEEE. Trimming stripped 4 bases from V and 3 bases from J, with 10 bases between. The chain's CDR3 is CASSIKSYTEAFF. Here the CDR3 DNA reads TGTGCCAGCAGCATTAAGAGTTACACTGAAGCTTTCTTT.

The V call is TRBV20-1, the J call TRBJ2-7; D is unclear. The V gene lost 2 bases and the J gene lost 3 bases, with 5 bases spanning the gap. CDR1 is DFQATT and CDR2 is SNEGSKA in the germline V gene (reference sequence). This CDR3 has 11 amino acids. DNA of the CDR3: TGCAGTGCTAGAATAGACTACGAGCAGTACTTC. Translating it yields CSARIDYEQYF.